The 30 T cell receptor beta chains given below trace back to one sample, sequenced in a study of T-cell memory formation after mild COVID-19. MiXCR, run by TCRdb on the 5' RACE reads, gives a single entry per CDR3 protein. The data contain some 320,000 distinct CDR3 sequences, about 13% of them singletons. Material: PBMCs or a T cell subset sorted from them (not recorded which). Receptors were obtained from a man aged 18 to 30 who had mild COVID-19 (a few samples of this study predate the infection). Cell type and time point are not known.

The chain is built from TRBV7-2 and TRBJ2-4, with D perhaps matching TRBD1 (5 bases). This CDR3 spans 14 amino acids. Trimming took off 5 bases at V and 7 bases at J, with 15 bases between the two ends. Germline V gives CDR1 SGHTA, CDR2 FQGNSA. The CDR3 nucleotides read TGTGCCAGCAGCCACCAGGGTGGGGTGAACATTCAGTACTTC. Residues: CASSHQGGVNIQYF.

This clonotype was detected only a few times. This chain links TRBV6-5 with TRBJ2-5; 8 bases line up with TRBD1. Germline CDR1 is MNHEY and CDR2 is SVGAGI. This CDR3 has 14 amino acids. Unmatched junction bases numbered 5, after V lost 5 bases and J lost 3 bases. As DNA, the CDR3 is TGTGCCAGCAGTCCCCAGACAGGGGAAGAGACCCAGTACTTC. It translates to CASSPQTGEETQYF.

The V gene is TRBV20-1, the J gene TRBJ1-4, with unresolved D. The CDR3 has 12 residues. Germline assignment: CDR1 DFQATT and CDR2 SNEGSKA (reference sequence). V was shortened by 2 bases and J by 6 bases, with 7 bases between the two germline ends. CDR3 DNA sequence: TGCAGTGCTAGATTACGGGATGAAAAACTGTTTTTT. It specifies CSARLRDEKLFF.

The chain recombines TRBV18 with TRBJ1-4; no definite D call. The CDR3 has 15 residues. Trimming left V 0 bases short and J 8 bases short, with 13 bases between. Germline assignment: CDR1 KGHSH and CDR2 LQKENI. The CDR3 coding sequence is TGTGCCAGCTCACCACCAGTATTACGCGCGGAAAAACTGTTTTTT. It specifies CASSPPVLRAEKLFF.

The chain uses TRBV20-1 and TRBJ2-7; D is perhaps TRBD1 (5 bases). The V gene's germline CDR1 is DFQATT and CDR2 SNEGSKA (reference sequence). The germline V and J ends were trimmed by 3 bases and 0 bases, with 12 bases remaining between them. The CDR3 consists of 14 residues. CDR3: CSASPRQISYEQYV. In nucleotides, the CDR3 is TGCAGTGCTAGTCCTAGACAGATCTCCTACGAGCAGTACGTC.

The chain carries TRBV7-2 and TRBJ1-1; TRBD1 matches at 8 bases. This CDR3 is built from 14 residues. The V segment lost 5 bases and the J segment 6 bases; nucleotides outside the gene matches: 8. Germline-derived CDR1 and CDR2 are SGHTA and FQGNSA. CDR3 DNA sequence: TGTGCCAGCAGCCGCAATCAGGGGGCGGCTGAAGCTTTCTTT. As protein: CASSRNQGAAEAFF.

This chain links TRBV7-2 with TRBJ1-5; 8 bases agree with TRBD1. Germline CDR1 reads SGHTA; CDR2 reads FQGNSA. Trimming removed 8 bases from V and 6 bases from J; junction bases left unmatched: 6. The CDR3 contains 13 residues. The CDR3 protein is CASGTGEGQPQHF. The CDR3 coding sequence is TGTGCCAGCGGGACAGGAGAGGGTCAGCCCCAGCATTTT.

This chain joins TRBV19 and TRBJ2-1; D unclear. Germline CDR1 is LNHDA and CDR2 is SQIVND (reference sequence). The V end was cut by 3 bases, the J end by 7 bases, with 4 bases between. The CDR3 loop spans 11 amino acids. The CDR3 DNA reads TGTGCCAGTAGTATGGTGAATGAGCAGTTCTTC. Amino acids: CASSMVNEQFF.

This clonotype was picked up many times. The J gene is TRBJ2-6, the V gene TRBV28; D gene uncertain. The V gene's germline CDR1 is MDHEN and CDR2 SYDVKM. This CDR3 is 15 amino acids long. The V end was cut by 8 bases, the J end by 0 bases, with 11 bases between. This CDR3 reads CASQRPASGANVLTF. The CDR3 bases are TGTGCCAGCCAACGGCCGGCCTCTGGGGCCAACGTCCTGACTTTC.

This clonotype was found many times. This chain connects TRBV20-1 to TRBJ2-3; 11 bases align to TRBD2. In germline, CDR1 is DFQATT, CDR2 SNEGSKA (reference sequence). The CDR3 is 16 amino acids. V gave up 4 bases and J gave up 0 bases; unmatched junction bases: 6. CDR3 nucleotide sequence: TGCAGTGCTATTCCTAGCGGGGGGCTCAGCACAGATACGCAGTATTTT. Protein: CSAIPSGGLSTDTQYF.

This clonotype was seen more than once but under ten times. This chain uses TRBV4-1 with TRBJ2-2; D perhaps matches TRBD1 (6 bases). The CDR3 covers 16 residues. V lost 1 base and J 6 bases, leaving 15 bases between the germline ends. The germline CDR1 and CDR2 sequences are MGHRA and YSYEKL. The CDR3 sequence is CASSQVGTGRAGELFF. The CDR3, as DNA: TGCGCCAGCAGCCAAGTTGGTACAGGGCGGGCCGGGGAGCTGTTTTTT.

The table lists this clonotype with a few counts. CDR3: CSARDGLRDSYSNQPQHF. DNA for the CDR3: TGCAGTGCTAGAGATGGGCTCCGGGACAGTTATAGCAATCAGCCCCAGCATTTT. The rearrangement uses TRBV20-1 and TRBJ1-5; 7 nucleotides match TRBD1. J lost 0 bases, V lost 0 bases, and 11 bases had no gene match. From germline, CDR1 is DFQATT and CDR2 SNEGSKA (reference sequence). The CDR3 is 18 amino acids.

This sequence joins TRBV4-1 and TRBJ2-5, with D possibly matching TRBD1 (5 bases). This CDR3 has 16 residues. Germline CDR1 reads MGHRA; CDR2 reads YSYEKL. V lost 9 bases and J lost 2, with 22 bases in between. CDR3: CASRRGIRQGQETQYF. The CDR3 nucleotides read TGCGCCAGTCGTAGGGGAATTAGGCAGGGACAAGAGACCCAGTACTTC.

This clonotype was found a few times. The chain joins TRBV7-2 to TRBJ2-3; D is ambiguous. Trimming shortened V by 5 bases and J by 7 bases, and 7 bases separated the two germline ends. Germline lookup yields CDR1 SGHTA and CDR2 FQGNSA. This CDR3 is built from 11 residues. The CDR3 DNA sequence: TGTGCCAGCAGCCGGGTCTATACGCAGTATTTT. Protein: CASSRVYTQYF.

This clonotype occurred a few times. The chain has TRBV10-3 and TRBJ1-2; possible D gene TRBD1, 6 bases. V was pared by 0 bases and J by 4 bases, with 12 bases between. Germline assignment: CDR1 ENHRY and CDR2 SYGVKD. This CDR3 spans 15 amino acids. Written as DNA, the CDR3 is TGTGCCATCAGTGAGTCCGGGGGCGCGGGCTATGGCTACACCTTC. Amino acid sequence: CAISESGGAGYGYTF.

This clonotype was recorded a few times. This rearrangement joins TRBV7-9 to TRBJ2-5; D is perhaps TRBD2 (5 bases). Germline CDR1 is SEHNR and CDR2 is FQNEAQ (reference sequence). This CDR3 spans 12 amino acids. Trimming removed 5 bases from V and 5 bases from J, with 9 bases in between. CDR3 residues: CASSTRGETQYF. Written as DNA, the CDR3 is TGTGCCAGCAGCACGCGCGGGGAGACCCAGTACTTC.

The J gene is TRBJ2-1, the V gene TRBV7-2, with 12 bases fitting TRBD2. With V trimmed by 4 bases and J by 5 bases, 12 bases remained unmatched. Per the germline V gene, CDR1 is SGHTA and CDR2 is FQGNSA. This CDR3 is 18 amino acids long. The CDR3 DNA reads TGTGCCAGCAGCTCCCACCTGACTAGCGGGGGAATTCACAATGAGCAGTTCTTC. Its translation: CASSSHLTSGGIHNEQFF.

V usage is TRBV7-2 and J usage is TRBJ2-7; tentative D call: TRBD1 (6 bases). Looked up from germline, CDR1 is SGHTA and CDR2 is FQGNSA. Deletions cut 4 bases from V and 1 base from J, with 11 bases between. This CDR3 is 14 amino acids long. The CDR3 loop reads CASSSSGQSYEQYF. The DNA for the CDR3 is TGTGCCAGCAGCTCAAGTGGACAGTCCTACGAGCAGTACTTC.

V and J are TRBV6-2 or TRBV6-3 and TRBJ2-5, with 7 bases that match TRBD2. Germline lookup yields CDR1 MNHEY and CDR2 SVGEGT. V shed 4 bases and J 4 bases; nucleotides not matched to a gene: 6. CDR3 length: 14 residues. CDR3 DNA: TGTGCCAGCAGTTCACCGGGACTATCAGAGACCCAGTACTTC. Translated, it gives CASSSPGLSETQYF.

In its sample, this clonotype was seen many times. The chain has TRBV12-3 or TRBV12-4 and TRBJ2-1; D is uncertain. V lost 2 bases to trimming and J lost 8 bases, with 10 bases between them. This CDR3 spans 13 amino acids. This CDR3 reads CASSLQRIDEQFF. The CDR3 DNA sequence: TGTGCCAGCAGTTTACAGAGGATCGATGAGCAGTTCTTC.

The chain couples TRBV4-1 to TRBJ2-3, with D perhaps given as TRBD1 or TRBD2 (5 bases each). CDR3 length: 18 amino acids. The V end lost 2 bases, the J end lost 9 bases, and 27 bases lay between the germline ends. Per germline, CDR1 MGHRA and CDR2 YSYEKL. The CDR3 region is CASSQQTASGTEGRTQYF. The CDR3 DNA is TGCGCCAGCAGCCAACAGACGGCCTCCGGGACGGAAGGTCGAACGCAGTATTTT.

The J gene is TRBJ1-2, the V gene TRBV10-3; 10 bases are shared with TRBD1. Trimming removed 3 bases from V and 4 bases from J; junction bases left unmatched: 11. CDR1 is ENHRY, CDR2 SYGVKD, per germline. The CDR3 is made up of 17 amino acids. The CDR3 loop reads CAISDQVLTGGFYGYTF. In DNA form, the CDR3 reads TGTGCCATCAGTGATCAAGTGTTGACAGGGGGCTTCTATGGCTACACCTTC.

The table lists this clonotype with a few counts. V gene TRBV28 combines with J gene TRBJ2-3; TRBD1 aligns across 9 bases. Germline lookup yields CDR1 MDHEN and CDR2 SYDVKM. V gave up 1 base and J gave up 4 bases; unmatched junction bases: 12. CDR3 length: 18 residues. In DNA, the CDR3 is TGTGCCAGCAGTTTATCCCGTGGAACAGGGGGCCTCGCAGATACGCAGTATTTT. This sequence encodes CASSLSRGTGGLADTQYF.

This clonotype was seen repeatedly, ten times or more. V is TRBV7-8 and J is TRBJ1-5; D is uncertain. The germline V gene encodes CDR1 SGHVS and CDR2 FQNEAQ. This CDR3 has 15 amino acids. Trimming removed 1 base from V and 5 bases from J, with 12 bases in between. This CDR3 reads CASSLDMSQDQPQHF. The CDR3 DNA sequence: TGTGCCAGCAGCTTAGATATGTCCCAGGATCAGCCCCAGCATTTT. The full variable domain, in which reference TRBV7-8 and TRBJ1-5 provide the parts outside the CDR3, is GAGVSQSPRYKVAKRGQDVALRCDPISGHVSLFWYQQALGQGPEFLTYFQNEAQLDKSGLPSDRFFAERPEGSVSTLKIQRTQQEDSAVYLCASSLDMSQDQPQHFGDGTRLSIL.

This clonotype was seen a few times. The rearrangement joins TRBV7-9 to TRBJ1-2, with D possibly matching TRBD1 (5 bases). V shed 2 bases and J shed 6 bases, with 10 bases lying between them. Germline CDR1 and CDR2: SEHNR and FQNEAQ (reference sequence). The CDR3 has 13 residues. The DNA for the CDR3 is TGTGCCAGCAGCTTATCAGGGTTCAATGGCTACACCTTC. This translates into CASSLSGFNGYTF. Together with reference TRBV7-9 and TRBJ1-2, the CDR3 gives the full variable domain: DTGVSQNPRHKITKRGQNVTFRCDPISEHNRLYWYRQTLGQGPEFLTYFQNEAQLEKSRLLSDRFSAERPKGSFSTLEIQRTEQGDSAMYLCASSLSGFNGYTFGSGTRLTVV.

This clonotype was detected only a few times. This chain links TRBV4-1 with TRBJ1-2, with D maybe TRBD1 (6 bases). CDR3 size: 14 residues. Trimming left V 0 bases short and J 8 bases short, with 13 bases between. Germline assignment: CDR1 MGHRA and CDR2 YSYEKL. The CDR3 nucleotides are TGCGCCAGCAGCCAAGATAGGGGGAGGGAAGGCTACACCTTC. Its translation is CASSQDRGREGYTF.

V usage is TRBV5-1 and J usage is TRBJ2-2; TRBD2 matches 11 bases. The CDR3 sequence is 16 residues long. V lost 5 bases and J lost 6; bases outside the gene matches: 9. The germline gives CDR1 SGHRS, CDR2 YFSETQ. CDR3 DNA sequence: TGCGCCAGCAGTTCTCCGACTAGCGGGGTCCCCGGGGAGCTGTTTTTT. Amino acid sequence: CASSSPTSGVPGELFF.

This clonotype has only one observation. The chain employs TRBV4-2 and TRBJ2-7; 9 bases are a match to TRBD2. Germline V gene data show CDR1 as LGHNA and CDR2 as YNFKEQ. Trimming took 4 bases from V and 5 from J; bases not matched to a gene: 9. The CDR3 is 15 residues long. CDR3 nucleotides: TGTGCCAGCAGCCTCCTGGGCGGGGGGGCGGACGAGCAGTACTTC. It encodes CASSLLGGGADEQYF.

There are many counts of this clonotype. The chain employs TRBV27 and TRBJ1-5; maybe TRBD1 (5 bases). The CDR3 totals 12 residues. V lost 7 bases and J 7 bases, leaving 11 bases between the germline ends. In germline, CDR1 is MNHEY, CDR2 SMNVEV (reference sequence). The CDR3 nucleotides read TGTGCCAGCAATAATCGGGGCCAGCCCCAGCATTTT. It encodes CASNNRGQPQHF.

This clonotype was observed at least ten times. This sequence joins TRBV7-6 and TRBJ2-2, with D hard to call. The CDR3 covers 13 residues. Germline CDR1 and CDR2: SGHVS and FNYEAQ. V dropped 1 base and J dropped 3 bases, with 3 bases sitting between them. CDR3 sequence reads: CASSLGDTGELFF. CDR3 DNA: TGTGCCAGCAGCTTAGGGGACACCGGGGAGCTGTTTTTT.